These 20 T cell receptor beta chains originate from one sample sequenced in a study of T cell repertoires in cytomegalovirus infection. TCRdb itself ran the reads through MiXCR, one entry per CDR3 protein. This sample has around 770,000 distinct CDR3 sequences, with roughly 29% found just once. No antigen has been assigned to these receptors. The specimen comprised cultured CD8+ T cells from PBMCs, sampled from culture after CMV antigen stimulation. The receptors were gathered from a human donor in good health (CMV status not recorded). Some clones in this sample may be carry-over from other donors' samples.

This clonotype was detected only a few times. A read error may produce the germline difference seen at one junction end. V is TRBV4-1 and J is TRBJ1-4; 7 bases map to TRBD1. The CDR3 extends over 15 amino acids. Germline V gene lookup returns CDR1 MGHRA and CDR2 YSYEKL. CDR3 sequence reads: CASSAWTGRNEKLFF. The DNA of the CDR3 is TGTGCCAGCAGCGCGTGGACAGGACGGAATGAAAAACTGTTTTTT.

This clonotype came up once. This chain joins TRBV6-5 and TRBJ1-5; no clear D. From germline, CDR1 is MNHEY and CDR2 SVGAGI. V was clipped by 5 bases and J by 3 bases, with 17 bases between them. The CDR3 has 16 residues. The CDR3 here is CASSTPEVGPNQPQHF. In DNA, the CDR3 is TGTGCCAGCAGTACGCCCGAGGTAGGGCCCAATCAGCCCCAGCATTTT.

The chain couples TRBV7-6 to TRBJ2-5; TRBD2 matches 7 bases. The CDR3 is made up of 16 amino acids. V shed 2 bases and J 4 bases; nucleotides not matched to a gene: 10. Germline V CDR1 and CDR2: SGHVS, FNYEAQ. In DNA form, the CDR3 reads TGTGCCAGCAGCTTAAAAGGGCTATGGGGGGGAGAGACCCAGTACTTC. This gives the protein CASSLKGLWGGETQYF.

J is TRBJ2-4 and V is TRBV27, with 8 bases identical to TRBD1. This CDR3 has 13 residues. Trimming removed 4 bases from V and 8 bases from J; junction bases left unmatched: 4. Per germline, CDR1 MNHEY and CDR2 SMNVEV (reference sequence). CDR3 DNA sequence: TGTGCCAGCAGTTCAGTGGACAGGGACATTCAGTACTTC. Translation gives CASSSVDRDIQYF.

Concerning this clonotype: A much larger clone differs by one base, so this may be a read error. The rearrangement uses TRBV7-6 and TRBJ2-7; D assignment may be TRBD1 or TRBD2 (5 bases each). With 2 bases removed from V and 2 bases from J, the gap between germline ends came to 10 bases. CDR1 SGHVS and CDR2 FNYEAQ come from the germline V gene. The CDR3 runs 14 residues. This CDR3 reads CASSLPRDPYEQYF. CDR3 nucleotide sequence: TGTGCCAGCAGCTTACCAAGGGACCCCTACGAGCAGTACTTC.

The chain employs TRBV6-1 and TRBJ2-3, with TRBD1 identical over 9 bases. Per the germline V gene, CDR1 is MNHNS and CDR2 is SASEGT. The CDR3 is made up of 14 amino acids. V was pared by 5 bases and J by 3 bases, with 3 bases of the junction left unmatched. CDR3 in DNA: TGTGCCAGCAGTTCACAGGGGGCGACAGATACGCAGTATTTT. Translating it yields CASSSQGATDTQYF.

This clonotype was picked up many times. The chain combines TRBV9 with TRBJ2-3; D remains ambiguous. Germline loops: CDR1 SGDLS, CDR2 YYNGEE. V was cut by 0 bases and J by 2 bases, with 19 bases left in between. This CDR3 region has 18 residues. In DNA form, the CDR3 reads TGTGCCAGCAGCGTAGGCCCCCAGATCACCAAGATCACAGATACGCAGTATTTT. It is translated as CASSVGPQITKITDTQYF.

This clonotype has at least ten counts. CDR3 nucleotide sequence: TGTGCCAGCAGTTTGTTAAGGAGCTCCTACGAGCAGTACTTC. Translated: CASSLLRSSYEQYF. This chain joins TRBV12-3 or TRBV12-4 and TRBJ2-7, with D unclear. This CDR3 region has 14 residues. The V gene lost 3 bases and the J gene lost 0 bases, with 9 bases spanning the gap.

The chain recombines TRBV27 with TRBJ2-1, with D possibly TRBD1 on 5 matching bases. Germline CDR1 MNHEY, CDR2 SMNVEV (reference sequence). The CDR3 extends over 14 amino acids. V was cut by 6 bases and J by 4 bases, with 13 bases left in between. Here the CDR3 reads CASRQGGTYNEQFF. The DNA of the CDR3 is TGTGCCAGCAGGCAGGGCGGCACATACAATGAGCAGTTCTTC.

The chain links TRBV9 to TRBJ2-1; possibly TRBD2 for D (7 bases). V gave up 2 bases and J gave up 11 bases, with 20 bases separating them. Germline V lookup: CDR1 SGDLS, CDR2 YYNGEE. There are 15 residues in the CDR3. This CDR3 is CASSVGAGRAIKQFF. DNA for the CDR3: TGTGCCAGCAGCGTGGGGGCAGGGAGGGCGATTAAGCAGTTCTTC.

This clonotype occurred a few times. The chain recombines TRBV4-1 with TRBJ2-5; 9 nucleotides match TRBD2. CDR1 and CDR2 (germline): MGHRA, YSYEKL. The CDR3 runs to 18 residues. Trimming removed 0 bases from V and 5 bases from J; junction bases left unmatched: 13. This chain's CDR3 is CASSQEVEGGGAHETQYF. The CDR3 DNA follows: TGCGCCAGCAGCCAAGAAGTTGAGGGCGGGGGGGCCCACGAGACCCAGTACTTC.

This clonotype has more than one count but fewer than ten. The chain joins TRBV6-6 to TRBJ1-4; D is possibly TRBD1 (5 bases). The germline V and J ends were trimmed by 6 bases and 5 bases, with 16 bases remaining between them. In germline, CDR1 is MNHNY, CDR2 SVGAGI (reference sequence). The length of the CDR3 is 15 residues. The CDR3 DNA follows: TGTGCCAGCAGCCCTGACAGCTTCTGGAATGAAAAACTGTTTTTT. Protein sequence: CASSPDSFWNEKLFF.

The chain has TRBV27 and TRBJ1-4; the D is unclear. Germline lookup yields CDR1 MNHEY and CDR2 SMNVEV (reference sequence). V was cut by 1 base and J by 0 bases, with 9 bases left in between. The CDR3 is 16 residues long. CDR3 nucleotide sequence: TGTGCCAGCAGTTTATTGGGTCCCACAACTAATGAAAAACTGTTTTTT. This encodes CASSLLGPTTNEKLFF.

This clonotype was counted a few times. The V call is TRBV6-6, the J call TRBJ1-1; D ambiguous. This CDR3 spans 14 amino acids. Germline CDR1 reads MNHNY; CDR2 reads SVGAGI (reference sequence). Trimming removed 5 bases at V and 4 bases at J, with 14 bases between. Written as DNA, the CDR3 is TGTGCCAGCAGTCCGCGGAGGGAGGGCACTGAAGCTTTCTTT. Translated, it gives CASSPRREGTEAFF.

The table lists this clonotype with a few counts. This chain uses TRBV27 with TRBJ2-1; 12 nucleotides match TRBD2. After removal of 5 bases from V and 2 bases from J, the junction contained 4 bases not matched to a gene. Germline V gene sequence: CDR1 MNHEY, CDR2 SMNVEV (reference sequence). The CDR3 length is 16 residues. The CDR3 spells CASSQRTSGAYNEQFF. DNA for the CDR3: TGTGCCAGCAGTCAAAGGACTAGCGGGGCCTACAATGAGCAGTTCTTC.

The rearrangement links TRBV7-6 to TRBJ1-5; 7 bases agree with TRBD1. V lost 2 bases, J lost 0 bases, and 4 bases stayed unmatched. CDR1 is SGHVS and CDR2 is FNYEAQ in the germline V gene. The CDR3 totals 16 residues. CDR3 protein: CASSLRGGNSNQPQHF. CDR3 in DNA: TGTGCCAGCAGCTTAAGAGGGGGCAATAGCAATCAGCCCCAGCATTTT.

V is TRBV19 and J is TRBJ1-1, with a possible D match to TRBD1 (5 bases). CDR1 and CDR2 (germline): LNHDA, SQIVND (reference sequence). V lost 0 bases to trimming and J lost 5 bases, with 10 bases between them. CDR3 length: 14 residues. The CDR3 DNA reads TGTGCCAGTAGTATAGATATGCAGGGAACTGAAGCTTTCTTT. This codes for CASSIDMQGTEAFF.

The V call is TRBV7-9, the J call TRBJ1-1; TRBD1 matches at 7 bases. The length of the CDR3 is 15 residues. Germline V gene lookup returns CDR1 SEHNR and CDR2 FQNEAQ (reference sequence). With 6 bases clipped from V and 1 base from J, the junction kept 8 bases outside the gene matches. The CDR3 loop is CASRPRQGSNTEAFF. The CDR3 nucleotides are TGTGCCAGCAGGCCTAGACAGGGATCGAACACTGAAGCTTTCTTT.

This clonotype was seen only a few times. The chain is built from TRBV12-5 and TRBJ2-7; unclear D gene. Between the trimmed V and J ends, which lost 0 bases and 5 bases, there was a span of 8 bases. This CDR3 comprises 13 residues. Germline V gene data show CDR1 as LGHNT and CDR2 as FRNRAP. CDR3 in amino acids: CASGLVRSDEQYF. The CDR3 region has the DNA TGTGCTAGTGGTTTGGTACGGTCTGACGAGCAGTACTTC.

This chain links TRBV19 with TRBJ1-1; the D is unclear. The V end was cut by 7 bases, the J end by 1 base, with 13 bases between. The germline gives CDR1 LNHDA, CDR2 SQIVND (reference sequence). This CDR3 has 14 residues. The CDR3 loop reads CASTQMQWNTEAFF. CDR3 nucleotides: TGTGCCAGTACCCAGATGCAATGGAACACTGAAGCTTTCTTT.